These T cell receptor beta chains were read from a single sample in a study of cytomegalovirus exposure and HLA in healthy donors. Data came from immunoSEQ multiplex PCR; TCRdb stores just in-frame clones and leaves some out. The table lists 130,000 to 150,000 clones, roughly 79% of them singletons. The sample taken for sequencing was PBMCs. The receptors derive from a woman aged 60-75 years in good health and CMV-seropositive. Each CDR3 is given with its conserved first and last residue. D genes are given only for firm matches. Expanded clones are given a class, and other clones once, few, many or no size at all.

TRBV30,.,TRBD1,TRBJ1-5,TGTGCCTGGAGTTTGGGACAGGGGGTCGGTCAGCCCCAGCATTTT,CAWSLGQGVGQPQHF
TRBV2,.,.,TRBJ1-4,TGTGCCAGCCGAGGGATAACTAATGAAAAACTGTTTTTT,CASRGITNEKLFF
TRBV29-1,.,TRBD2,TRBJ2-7,TGCAGCGTCGGGACTAGCGGGACCTACGAGCAGTACTTC,CSVGTSGTYEQYF
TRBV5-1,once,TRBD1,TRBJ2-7,TGCGCCAGCAGCTTTAACAGGGGATCCTACGAGCAGTACTTC,CASSFNRGSYEQYF
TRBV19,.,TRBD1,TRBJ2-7,TGTGCCAGTAGTATGGGGACAGGGGCCTACGAGCAGTACTTC,CASSMGTGAYEQYF
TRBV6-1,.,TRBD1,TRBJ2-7,TGTGCCAGCACTTTTCAGGGGGCGTCCTACGAGCAGTACTTC,CASTFQGASYEQYF
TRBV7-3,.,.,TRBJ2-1,TGTGCCAGCAGCTATGGCAGGGCCAATGAGCAGTTCTTC,CASSYGRANEQFF
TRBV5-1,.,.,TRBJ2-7,TGCGCCAGCAGCACTCTGGGACAAGCTTACGAGCAGTACTTC,CASSTLGQAYEQYF
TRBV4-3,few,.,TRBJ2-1,TGCGCCAGCAGCCAAGACGTTAGGACAACATCCTACAATGAGCAGTTCTTC,CASSQDVRTTSYNEQFF
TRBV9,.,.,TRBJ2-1,TGTGCCAGCAGCGTAGGGCAATACAATGAGCAGTTCTTC,CASSVGQYNEQFF
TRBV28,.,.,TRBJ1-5,TGTGCCAGCAGAGACTCAGGGTTTCTCAATAGCAATCAGCCCCAGCATTTT,CASRDSGFLNSNQPQHF
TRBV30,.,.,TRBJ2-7,TGTGCCTGGAGTGTAACCTACGAGCAGTACTTC,CAWSVTYEQYF
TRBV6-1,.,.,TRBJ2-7,TGTGCCAGCCGGAACTGGGGGGAGGTAACCTACGAGCAGTACTTC,CASRNWGEVTYEQYF
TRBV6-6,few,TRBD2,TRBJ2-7,TGTGCCAGCAGGCCCGGGACTAGCGGGAAAGAGTACGAGCAGTACTTC,CASRPGTSGKEYEQYF
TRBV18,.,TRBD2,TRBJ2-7,TGTGCCAGCTCACGGATGGGACTAGCGGGAGGCGCTCACGTATACGAGCAGTACTTC,CASSRMGLAGGAHVYEQYF
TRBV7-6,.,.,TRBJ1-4,TGTGCCAGCAGCCCCCGTAGCACGTCAACTAATGAAAAACTGTTTTTT,CASSPRSTSTNEKLFF
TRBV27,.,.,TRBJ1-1,TGTGCCAGCAGTTTAATAGGGGGCACTGAAGCTTTCTTT,CASSLIGGTEAFF
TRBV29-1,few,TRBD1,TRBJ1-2,TGCAGCGTCATACCCGGGACAGGGGAGTACTATGGCTACACCTTC,CSVIPGTGEYYGYTF
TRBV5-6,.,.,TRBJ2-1,TGTGCCAGCGGAGGGACAGAGGAGTTCTTC,CASGGTEEFF
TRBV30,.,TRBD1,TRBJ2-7,TGTGCCTGGAGTCCGCGCGGGACAGGGGTCGGCAGCTACGAGCAGTACTTC,CAWSPRGTGVGSYEQYF
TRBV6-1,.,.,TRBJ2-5,TGTGCCTCCAGAGCCGACAGGCAAGCGGCCCAGTACTTC,CASRADRQAAQYF
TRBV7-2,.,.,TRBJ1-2,TGTGCCAGCAGCCCCCGGAGGGCACAGGGCTACACCTTC,CASSPRRAQGYTF
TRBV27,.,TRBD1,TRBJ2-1,TGTGCCAGCAGTTTATCCGTCGGGACAGGGTTGTACAATGAGCAGTTCTTC,CASSLSVGTGLYNEQFF
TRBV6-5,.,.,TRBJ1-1,TGTGCCAGCCGGGGAGGGATGAACACTGAAGCTTTCTTT,CASRGGMNTEAFF
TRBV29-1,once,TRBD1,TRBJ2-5,TGCAGCGCGGACAGGTACCAAGAGACCCAGTACTTC,CSADRYQETQYF
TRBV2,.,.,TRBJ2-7,TGTGCCAGCAGGGCCACCTGGACAGATAACGAGCAGTACTTC,CASRATWTDNEQYF
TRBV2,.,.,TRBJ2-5,TGTGCCAGCAGTGGAGGGGGGGGCCAAGAGACCCAGTACTTC,CASSGGGGQETQYF
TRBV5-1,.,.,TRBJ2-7,TGCGCCAGCAGCTTACGAGGGGGACTAACCTACGAGCAGTACTTC,CASSLRGGLTYEQYF
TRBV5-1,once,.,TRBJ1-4,TGCGCCAGCAGCTTGGGGGGAGCCCCCGCAACTAATGAAAAACTGTTTTTT,CASSLGGAPATNEKLFF
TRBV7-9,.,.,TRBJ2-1,TGTGCCAGCAGCTTATCTATTGGTAGCGGAAACAATGAGCAGTTCTTC,CASSLSIGSGNNEQFF
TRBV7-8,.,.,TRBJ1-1,TGTGCCAGCAGCTTATGGACAGCCCCCCCGATGAACACTGAAGCTTTCTTT,CASSLWTAPPMNTEAFF
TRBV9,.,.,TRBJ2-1,TGTGCCAGCAGTCGCGAGAGCTCCTACAATGAGCAGTTCTTC,CASSRESSYNEQFF
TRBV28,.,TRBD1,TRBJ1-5,TGTGCCAGCAGCCCGGACAGGGGGGGCTATCAGCCCCAGCATTTT,CASSPDRGGYQPQHF
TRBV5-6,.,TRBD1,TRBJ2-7,TGTGCCAGCAGCTCCATGACAGGGGGCGTCTCCTACGAGCAGTACTTC,CASSSMTGGVSYEQYF
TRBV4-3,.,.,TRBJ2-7,TGCGCCAGCAGCCAAGATATAACAGGATCCTACGAGCAGTACTTC,CASSQDITGSYEQYF
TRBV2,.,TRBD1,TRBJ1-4,TGTGCCACCCGACAGGGCGGAAAACTGTTTTTT,CATRQGGKLFF
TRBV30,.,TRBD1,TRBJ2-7,TGTGCCTGGCGGACAGGCCCCGAGCAGTACTTC,CAWRTGPEQYF
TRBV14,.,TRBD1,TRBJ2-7,TGTGCCAGCAGCCTCACAGGGGCACCCGGGCAGCAGTACTTC,CASSLTGAPGQQYF
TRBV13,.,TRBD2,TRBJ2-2,TGTGCCAGCAGCTTCGATCGGGAGGTACCTCGGGACACCGGGGAGCTGTTTTTT,CASSFDREVPRDTGELFF
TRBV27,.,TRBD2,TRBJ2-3,TGTGCCAGCAGCTTAGGAGTAGCGGGAGGGGATACGCAGTATTTT,CASSLGVAGGDTQYF
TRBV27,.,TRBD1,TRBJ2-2,TGTGCCAGCAGTGATAGGGGGCGGAACACCGGGGAGCTGTTTTTT,CASSDRGRNTGELFF
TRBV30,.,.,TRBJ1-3,TGTGCCCGGGGGGGACCACTTTCGAACACCATATATTTT,CARGGPLSNTIYF
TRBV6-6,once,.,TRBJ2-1,TGTGCCAGCACCCCTTTGAGGGACTACAATGAGCAGTTCTTC,CASTPLRDYNEQFF
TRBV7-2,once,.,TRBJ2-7,TGTGCCAGCAGCTTAGGAACAGACCGGTGGCAGTACTTC,CASSLGTDRWQYF
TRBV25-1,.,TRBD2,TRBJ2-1,TGTGCCAGCAGTGAATATATGGGACTAGCGGGAGGGGAAGAGCAGTTCTTC,CASSEYMGLAGGEEQFF
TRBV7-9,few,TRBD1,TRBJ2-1,TGTGCCAGCAGCAGGGACAGGGATGAGCAGTTCTTC,CASSRDRDEQFF
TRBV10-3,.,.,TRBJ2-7,TGTGCCATCAGCGCCCTGGACAACTCCTACGAGCAGTACTTC,CAISALDNSYEQYF
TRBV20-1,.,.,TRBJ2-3,TGCAGTGCTAGCAGAGATACGCAGTATTTT,CSASRDTQYF
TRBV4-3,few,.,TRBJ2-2,TGCGCCAGCAGCCAGAAAAACGGGGCCGGGGAGCTGTTTTTT,CASSQKNGAGELFF
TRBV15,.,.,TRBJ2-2,TGTGCCACCAGCAGAGTCCAGAACACCGGGGAGCTGTTTTTT,CATSRVQNTGELFF